Listed below are T cell receptor beta chains from one sample, sequenced in a study of CD8+ T cells in alopecia areata. Sequencing was performed with immunoSEQ multiplex PCR; in TCRdb, only in-frame clones are kept and a portion is missing. This table has 90,000 to 120,000 clones, 84% appearing once. The sequenced sample was CD8+ T cells sorted from blood, obtained at week 24, from a patient treated with tofacitinib. These receptors were obtained from a human donor with alopecia areata. CDR3s include the opening cysteine and the closing phenylalanine or tryptophan. A D gene is named only where the DNA matches it firmly. Clone size appears in some rows only: once, few, many, or a class for an expanded clone.

v_call	clone_size	d_call	j_call	cdr3_aa	cdr3_nt
TRBV4-3	.	TRBD2	TRBJ2-2	CASSQELRGGAELFF	TGCGCCAGCAGCCAAGAGTTGCGGGGGGGCGCGGAGCTGTTTTTT
TRBV2	.	.	TRBJ1-1	CASSVDSENTEAFF	TGTGCCAGCAGCGTCGATAGCGAGAACACTGAAGCTTTCTTT
TRBV12-5	.	.	TRBJ1-1	CASGFQGTEAFF	TGTGCTAGTGGTTTCCAGGGGACTGAAGCTTTCTTT
TRBV13	.	.	TRBJ2-2	CASSSGDVNTGELFF	TGTGCCAGCAGCTCGGGGGATGTGAACACCGGGGAGCTGTTTTTT
TRBV5-6	.	.	TRBJ2-1	CASSLGRPQQFF	TGTGCCAGCAGCTTGGGGCGGCCTCAGCAGTTCTTC
TRBV18	.	TRBD2	TRBJ2-1	CASSGGGEEFF	TGTGCCAGCTCCGGGGGGGGAGAGGAGTTCTTC
TRBV11-3	.	TRBD1	TRBJ1-2	CASSLTGETAGYGYTF	TGTGCCAGCAGCTTAACAGGGGAAACGGCGGGCTATGGCTACACCTTC
TRBV4-1	once	.	TRBJ2-2	CASSQVGTPISGELFF	TGCGCCAGCAGCCAAGTGGGGACACCCATCTCCGGGGAGCTGTTTTTT
TRBV6-5	few	.	TRBJ1-2	CASSYSTESYGYTF	TGTGCCAGCAGTTATTCGACGGAGAGCTATGGCTACACCTTC
TRBV5-1	.	TRBD1	TRBJ2-3	CASSLGQGADTQYF	TGCGCCAGCAGCCTGGGACAGGGGGCAGATACGCAGTATTTT
TRBV27	.	.	TRBJ2-6	CASSPPSGANVLTF	TGTGCCAGCAGCCCTCCCTCTGGGGCCAACGTCCTGACTTTC
TRBV4-2	.	TRBD2	TRBJ2-5	CASSQEGEGIRRETQYF	TGTGCCAGCAGCCAAGAAGGGGAGGGCATAAGGAGAGAGACCCAGTACTTC
TRBV30	.	.	TRBJ1-1	CAWRSNTEAFF	TGTGCCTGGAGGTCGAACACTGAAGCTTTCTTT
TRBV29-1	.	.	TRBJ1-1	CSVALSNTEAFF	TGCAGCGTTGCCCTATCGAACACTGAAGCTTTCTTT